Following are 18 T cell receptor beta chains from one sample sequenced in a study of T cell responses to AZD1222 COVID-19 vaccine. The protocol was immunoSEQ multiplex PCR, while the TCRdb copy is restricted to in-frame clones and leaves out a portion. The table lists about 150,000 clones, approximately 85% of them singletons. The sequencing used peripheral blood, collected on day 0 of AZD1222 vaccination. The receptors were sampled from an adult in good health.

The table lists this clone with a few counts. The chain has TRBV30 and TRBJ1-3, with D perhaps TRBD1 (5 bases). V was cut by 6 bases and J by 0 bases, with 12 bases left in between. The CDR3 totals 14 residues. The germline V gene encodes CDR1 GTSNPN and CDR2 SVGIG (reference sequence). The CDR3, as DNA: TGTGCCTGTTACCGGGACGACTCTGGAAACACCATATATTTT. As protein: CACYRDDSGNTIYF. Looking up the rest from reference TRBV30 and TRBJ1-3 gives the full variable domain: SQTIHQWPATLVQPVGSPLSLECTVEGTSNPNLYWYRQAAGRGLQLLFYSVGIGQISSEVPQNLSASRPQDRQFILSSKKLLLSDSGFYLCACYRDDSGNTIYFGEGSWLTVV.

The chain recombines TRBV10-3 with TRBJ1-2; 7 nucleotides match TRBD1. CDR1 and CDR2 (germline): ENHRY, SYGVKD. V lost 6 bases to trimming and J lost 3 bases; unmatched junction nucleotides: 4. The CDR3 is 13 amino acids. CDR3 region: CAISAGTDYGYTF. CDR3 DNA: TGTGCCATCAGCGCCGGGACAGACTATGGCTACACCTTC.

The CDR3 coding sequence is TGTGCCAGCAGCGCACAGACAGGGGCAGGTGGCTACACCTTC. Translating it yields CASSAQTGAGGYTF. The genes are TRBV9 and TRBJ1-2; 8 nucleotides agree with TRBD1. CDR1 is SGDLS and CDR2 is YYNGEE in the germline V gene. There are 14 residues in the CDR3. J gave up 7 bases and V 3 bases, and 8 bases lay outside the gene matches.

The rearrangement links TRBV19 to TRBJ1-3; D unresolved. The CDR3 is made up of 14 amino acids. Germline V gene sequence: CDR1 LNHDA, CDR2 SQIVND (reference sequence). The V gene lost 5 bases and the J gene lost 1 base, with 9 bases spanning the gap. This CDR3 reads CASSLPGSGNTIYF. The CDR3 DNA reads as TGTGCCAGTAGTTTGCCGGGTTCTGGAAACACCATATATTTT.

This chain links TRBV3-1 (or the pseudogene TRBV3-2) with TRBJ1-2; D remains unclear. This CDR3 is 13 amino acids long. Germline loops: CDR1 LGHDT, CDR2 YNNKEL (reference sequence). V dropped 4 bases and J dropped 8 bases, with 14 bases sitting between them. The CDR3 spells CASSPGLRVGYTF. The CDR3 DNA reads as TGTGCCAGCAGCCCGGGTCTAAGGGTAGGCTACACCTTC.

The chain uses TRBV6-6 and TRBJ1-1, with 8 bases matching TRBD1. V shed 4 bases and J 10 bases; nucleotides not matched to a gene: 11. Germline V lookup: CDR1 MNHNY, CDR2 SVGAGI (reference sequence). The CDR3 consists of 14 residues. In nucleotides, the CDR3 is TGTGCCAGCAGTTCCTCTGGACAGGGCCAAACAGCTTTCTTT. This encodes CASSSSGQGQTAFF.

J is TRBJ2-7 and V is TRBV4-2; TRBD1 matches at 7 bases. With V trimmed by 1 base and J by 4 bases, 1 base remained unmatched. Germline lookup yields CDR1 LGHNA and CDR2 YNFKEQ. The CDR3 covers 13 residues. The DNA of the CDR3 is TGTGCCAGCAGCCAAGGGGACAGTTACGAGCAGTACTTC. This sequence encodes CASSQGDSYEQYF.

This chain connects TRBV11-2 to TRBJ2-7, with TRBD2 matching over 13 bases. The J segment lost 0 bases and the V segment lost 5 bases, leaving 7 bases of the junction unmatched. This CDR3 spans 17 amino acids. Looked up from germline, CDR1 is SGHAT and CDR2 is FQNNGV. In DNA form, the CDR3 reads TGTGCCAGCAGCCATGATACTAGCGGGGGGGCCTCCTACGAGCAGTACTTC. Translating gives CASSHDTSGGASYEQYF.

The chain recombines TRBV30 with TRBJ1-6; TRBD1 is a possible D gene (6 bases). The length of the CDR3 is 14 residues. The germline gives CDR1 GTSNPN, CDR2 SVGIG (reference sequence). The V gene lost 1 base and the J gene lost 6 bases, with 10 bases spanning the gap. The CDR3 DNA reads TGTGCCTGGAGTGCGGGGGGCGGTAATTCACCCCTCCACTTT. Protein product: CAWSAGGGNSPLHF.

This sequence joins TRBV2 and TRBJ2-7; no firm D call. The CDR3 extends over 12 amino acids. V was shortened by 8 bases and J by 6 bases, with 14 bases between the two germline ends. Germline V gene lookup returns CDR1 SNHLY and CDR2 FYNNEI. The CDR3 here is CASVGPPVEQYF. In nucleotides, the CDR3 is TGTGCCAGCGTTGGACCCCCCGTCGAGCAGTACTTC. The full variable domain, with the rest looked up from reference TRBV2 and TRBJ2-7, is EPEVTQTPSHQVTQMGQEVILRCVPISNHLYFYWYRQILGQKVEFLVSFYNNEISEKSEIFDDQFSVERPDGSNFTLKIRSTKLEDSAMYFCASVGPPVEQYFGPGTRLTVT.

This clone showed up just a few times. The chain recombines TRBV7-2 with TRBJ2-7, with unresolved D. The CDR3 loop spans 12 amino acids. With 3 bases removed from V and 7 bases from J, the gap between germline ends came to 10 bases. Germline loops: CDR1 SGHTA, CDR2 FQGNSA. CDR3 nucleotide sequence: TGTGCCAGCAGCTTTGCATCGACGGAGCAGTACTTC. Translation: CASSFASTEQYF.

The chain employs TRBV6-5 and TRBJ2-3; D not certain. CDR1 and CDR2 (germline): MNHEY, SVGAGI. V lost 6 bases to trimming and J lost 0 bases, with 1 base between them. The CDR3 extends over 11 amino acids. CDR3 coding DNA: TGTGCCAGCAGAAGCACAGATACGCAGTATTTT. It codes for CASRSTDTQYF.

V and J are TRBV5-6 and TRBJ2-3; 8 nucleotides match TRBD1. Germline CDR1 is SGHDT and CDR2 is YYEEEE. CDR3 length: 14 residues. Losses at the gene ends were 1 base for V and 4 bases for J; bases not matched to a gene: 2. CDR3 DNA: TGTGCCAGCAGCTTGAGCAGGGGGCCAGATACGCAGTATTTT. It translates to CASSLSRGPDTQYF.

This CDR3 reads CASRRENTGELFF. The DNA for the CDR3 is TGTGCCAGCCGGCGGGAGAACACCGGGGAGCTGTTTTTT. The V call is TRBV12-3 or TRBV12-4, the J call TRBJ2-2, with D maybe TRBD2 (6 bases). The CDR3 sequence is 13 residues long. The V end was cut by 8 bases, the J end by 1 base, with 8 bases between.

The chain is built from TRBV21-1 and TRBJ1-6; the table gives TRBD1 as D, unverified against the DNA. TRBV21-1 has pseudogene status. The CDR3 length is 16 residues. The CDR3 DNA reads as TGTGCCAGCAGCAAAGAAGGACGACAGAAGAATTCACCCCTCCACTTT. Its translation: CASSKEGRQKNSPLHF.

CDR3 in amino acids: CASSPSSGFNGYTF. DNA of the CDR3: TGTGCCAGCAGCCCTTCGTCGGGCTTCAATGGCTACACCTTC. The rearrangement uses TRBV16 and TRBJ1-2, with unresolved D. CDR1 and CDR2 (germline): KGHSY, FQNENV. The V and J ends lost 4 bases and 6 bases respectively, with 15 bases between them. This CDR3 has 14 amino acids.

The V and J genes are TRBV9 and TRBJ1-2; D might be TRBD1 (5 bases). Germline values: CDR1 SGDLS, CDR2 YYNGEE. The CDR3 loop spans 15 amino acids. The V gene lost 3 bases and the J gene lost 6 bases, with 18 bases spanning the gap. As DNA, the CDR3 is TGTGCCAGCAGCGCGGGGACTGAGCTTGGGAATGGCTACACCTTC. This encodes CASSAGTELGNGYTF.

The chain recombines TRBV6-1 with TRBJ1-3; D might be TRBD1 (5 bases). CDR3 length equals 15 residues. Germline V gene lookup returns CDR1 MNHNS and CDR2 SASEGT. Trimming took off 3 bases at V and 3 bases at J, with 12 bases between the two ends. Here the CDR3 DNA reads TGTGCCAGCAGTGAGGGGCCCTTCTATGGAAACACCATATATTTT. Translated: CASSEGPFYGNTIYF.